This entry lists 10 T cell receptor beta chains sequenced from one sample in a study of blood T cell repertoires in COVID-19 (TCRdb year 2020). Library creation used the immunoSEQ multiplex PCR assay. TCRdb stores this immuneACCESS table with in-frame sequences only. Part of the clones is absent; in the studies checked, under half of the shortfall reflects unresolved V genes, and no reason is known for the rest. Recorded for this sample are under 150,000 clones; more than 75% of them occurred a single time. Of the sample, about 3.6% falls within the top ten clones. Sequences were obtained from peripheral blood. These receptors all stem from a man between 40 and 49 years old with acute or convalescent COVID-19.

The V gene is TRBV6-2 or TRBV6-3, the J gene TRBJ2-2; D possibly corresponds to TRBD2 (6 bases). CDR3 length: 14 residues. Germline V gene sequence: CDR1 MNHEY, CDR2 SVGEGT. V gave up 3 bases and J gave up 7 bases, with 12 bases separating them. The CDR3: CASSYFQGGGELFF. The DNA of the CDR3 is TGTGCCAGCAGTTATTTCCAGGGAGGCGGGGAGCTGTTTTTT.

Of note for this clone: The same CDR3 can be traced to other DNA sequences in this sample. V usage is TRBV20-1 and J usage is TRBJ2-3, with TRBD2 matching over 9 bases. This CDR3 has 15 residues. Germline CDR1 DFQATT, CDR2 SNEGSKA (reference sequence). V shed 3 bases, J shed 4 bases, and the junction held 8 bases outside the gene matches. CDR3 amino acids: CSASQLAGMPDTQYF. The CDR3 DNA follows: TGCAGTGCTAGTCAGCTAGCGGGGATGCCAGATACGCAGTATTTT.

V is TRBV2 and J is TRBJ2-7; TRBD1 matches at 9 bases. The germline gives CDR1 SNHLY, CDR2 FYNNEI. Trimming cost V 7 bases and J 5 bases; bases outside gene matches: 6. The CDR3 is made up of 13 amino acids. In DNA form, the CDR3 reads TGTGCCAGCACGCAGGACAGGGGCCACGAGCAGTACTTC. This gives the protein CASTQDRGHEQYF.

The chain employs TRBV5-1 and TRBJ2-2; 12 positions agree with TRBD2. The CDR3 extends over 16 amino acids. V trimming: 4 bases; J trimming: 4 bases; junction bases outside the gene matches: 5. CDR1 SGHRS and CDR2 YFSETQ come from the germline V gene. The CDR3 DNA sequence: TGCGCCAGCAGCCTGGGACTAGCGGGCGCCACCGGGGAGCTGTTTTTT. Its translation is CASSLGLAGATGELFF.

This chain connects TRBV3-1 (or the pseudogene TRBV3-2) to TRBJ1-1, with 9 bases aligning to TRBD1. This CDR3 has 18 residues. Losses at the gene ends were 4 bases for V and 5 bases for J; bases not matched to a gene: 17. Germline CDR1 and CDR2: LGHDT and YNNKEL (reference sequence). As DNA, the CDR3 is TGTGCCAGCAGCCGCAAACTTCCACAGGGGGCGGTTGATACTGAAGCTTTCTTT. This sequence encodes CASSRKLPQGAVDTEAFF.

The chain uses TRBV6-5 and TRBJ1-3; D not certain. Germline lookup yields CDR1 MNHEY and CDR2 SVGAGI. Between the trimmed V and J ends, which lost 4 bases and 0 bases, there was a span of 7 bases. The CDR3 length is 14 residues. The CDR3 DNA sequence: TGTGCCAGCAGTTCAGGCATCTCTGGAAACACCATATATTTT. Translating it yields CASSSGISGNTIYF.

V usage is TRBV5-1 and J usage is TRBJ2-7, with D hard to call. Per the germline V gene, CDR1 is SGHRS and CDR2 is YFSETQ. The CDR3 has 13 residues. Trimming removed 0 bases at V and 2 bases at J, with 6 bases between. The CDR3 sequence: CASSLADTYEQYF. In DNA form, the CDR3 reads TGCGCCAGCAGCTTGGCAGATACCTACGAGCAGTACTTC.

The chain couples TRBV2 to TRBJ2-3; D is ambiguous. Trimming removed 7 bases from V and 0 bases from J, with 11 bases in between. The CDR3 consists of 14 residues. Germline V lookup: CDR1 SNHLY, CDR2 FYNNEI. CDR3 loop: CASTPQTSTDTQYF. CDR3 nucleotides: TGTGCCAGCACCCCACAGACCAGCACAGATACGCAGTATTTT.

Only one count was recorded for this clone. The CDR3 DNA reads as TGCGCCAGCAGCTTGGCGGAGACCCAGTACTTC. This translates into CASSLAETQYF. The J gene is TRBJ2-5, the V gene TRBV5-1, with D hard to call. Germline CDR1 reads SGHRS; CDR2 reads YFSETQ. The CDR3 totals 11 residues. The V and J ends lost 0 bases and 5 bases respectively, with 2 bases between them.

This clone was counted only a few times. The rearrangement links TRBV7-2 to TRBJ2-7, with TRBD1 matching over 9 bases. The CDR3 sequence is 13 residues long. Per germline, CDR1 SGHTA and CDR2 FQGNSA. Trimming cost V 5 bases and J 5 bases; bases outside gene matches: 4. DNA for the CDR3: TGTGCCAGCAGCACACAGGGGGCGGACGAGCAGTACTTC. Its translation: CASSTQGADEQYF.